What follows is one T cell receptor beta chain and its context. Clones were read by immunoSEQ multiplex PCR, and TCRdb kept only the in-frame ones, dropping some. The repertoire holds roughly 80,000 clones, with 80% to 90% as singletons. The data were obtained in a study of OX40 agonist ivuxolimab in advanced cancers. The germline CDR1 and CDR2 sequences are WSHSY and SAAADI. The V and J ends lost 0 bases and 2 bases, in that order; junction bases with no gene match: 5. The CDR3 covers 16 residues. The receptor was isolated from an adult with an advanced solid tumor such as melanoma, head and neck, liver or kidney cancer. The chain uses TRBV10-2 and TRBJ2-3, with 7 bases that match TRBD2. This specimen consisted of CD4+ or CD8+ T cells sorted from blood, obtained in a trial of the OX40 agonist ivuxolimab. The CDR3 is CASSESGTTFTDTQYF. In DNA form, the CDR3 reads TGCGCCAGCAGTGAGTCGGGGACTACTTTCACAGATACGCAGTATTTT.